The present TCR beta chain was sequenced within a study of blood T cell repertoires in COVID-19. Study summary: Sites in the United States, Italy and Spain provided acute and convalescent COVID-19 samples. Sources were T cells, B-cell-depleted T cells, or PBMCs; the material itself was cDNA or gDNA.

Cohort assignment relied on participant-reported clinical history. Using immunoSEQ multiplex PCR, the repertoire was profiled, and TCRdb retains in-frame clones only, with some absent. Among around 330,000 clones listed, 90% were seen once. V was trimmed by 4 bases and J by 11 bases, leaving 14 bases between them. In germline, CDR1 is KGHSH, CDR2 LQKENI. CDR3 length: 12 residues. Sequencing used PBMCs or T cells enriched from blood (not recorded which). The V and J genes are TRBV18 and TRBJ1-1; D unclear. This TCR came from a man aged 55 to 69 who had recovered from COVID-19. The CDR3 spells CASSLPGPGAFF. The DNA for the CDR3 is TGTGCCAGCTCACTTCCAGGTCCGGGGGCTTTCTTT. The full variable domain, in which reference TRBV18 and TRBJ1-1 provide the parts outside the CDR3, is NAGVMQNPRHLVRRRGQEARLRCSPMKGHSHVYWYRQLPEEGLKFMVYLQKENIIDESGMPKERFSAEFPKEGPSILRIQQVVRGDSAAYFCASSLPGPGAFFGQGTRLTVV.